This T cell receptor (beta chain) appears in the sequencing data of a study of a mutant IDH1 vaccine in newly diagnosed glioma. At the level of the study: Males made up about 62% and females about 38% of treated patients, whose mean age was approximately 41 years. Prior therapy was radiotherapy, temozolomide, or both; most received both.

TCRdb's table, derived via immunoSEQ multiplex PCR, lists solely in-frame clones and lacks some. The sample records 92,000 or so clones, over 75% being singletons. Specified time point: baseline, week 1 (first vaccination visit). The treatment here: pre-vaccination baseline after standard-of-care therapy. Each tumor in the donors was a new WHO grade 3 or 4 astrocytoma, IDH1-mutant and ATRX-lost. Study-wide results and limits: Patients mounted vaccine-induced immune responses in approximately 93% of cases.

This CDR3 region has 15 residues. Germline V CDR1 and CDR2: MGHDK, SYGVNS. The J segment lost 7 bases and the V segment lost 4 bases, leaving 6 bases of the junction unmatched. As concerns this clone: Its antigen is unidentified.

This clonotype was sampled from a middle-aged man with glioma. Some clones in this sample may be carry-over from other donors' samples. The rearrangement links TRBV25-1 to TRBJ1-4; 10 bases fit TRBD1. The input for sequencing was PBMCs, taken from a glioma patient treated with radiotherapy, temozolomide or both. The CDR3 bases are TGTGCCAGCAGTGGGCGCCGGGACAGGGGTGAAAAACTGTTTTTT. It specifies CASSGRRDRGEKLFF.